A selection of T cell receptor beta chains follows, all from one sample in a study of cytomegalovirus exposure and HLA in healthy donors. Profiling relied on immunoSEQ multiplex PCR, and the TCRdb table lists in-frame clones only, not all of them. The specimen's table records about 53,000 clones. What was sequenced was PBMCs. The source is a man aged 18-30 years in good health and CMV-seropositive. CDR3s include the opening cysteine and the closing phenylalanine or tryptophan. A D gene is named only where the DNA matches it firmly. Expanded clones get a size class; other rows say once, few or many, or leave the size out.

J gene: TRBJ1-1
D gene: NA
V gene: TRBV28
clone size: NA
CDR3 DNA: TGTGCCAGCAGTTTAGGTGGCAGGATAATGAACACTGAAGCTTTCTTT
CDR3 protein: CASSLGGRIMNTEAFF

J gene: TRBJ1-5
D gene: NA
V gene: TRBV30
clone size: NA
CDR3 DNA: TGTGCCTGGAGTCCCGCGGGGAGAGGGCCCCAGCATTTT
CDR3 protein: CAWSPAGRGPQHF

J gene: TRBJ2-3
D gene: TRBD1
V gene: TRBV19
clone size: NA
CDR3 DNA: TGTGCCAGTAGGGGGGGCAGGGGGCTCTCAGATACGCAGTATTTT
CDR3 protein: CASRGGRGLSDTQYF

J gene: TRBJ2-7
D gene: TRBD2
V gene: TRBV11-2
clone size: NA
CDR3 DNA: TGTGCCAGCAGCTTAGGAGGGGACTACTCCTACGAGCAGTACTTC
CDR3 protein: CASSLGGDYSYEQYF

J gene: TRBJ2-2
D gene: TRBD1
V gene: TRBV7-2
clone size: NA
CDR3 DNA: TGTGCCAGCAGAGGGACAGTAGCCGGGGAGCTGTTTTTT
CDR3 protein: CASRGTVAGELFF

J gene: TRBJ2-7
D gene: TRBD2
V gene: TRBV5-5
clone size: NA
CDR3 DNA: TGTGCCAGCGGGCTGGGACTAGCGAAATACGAGCAGTACTTC
CDR3 protein: CASGLGLAKYEQYF

J gene: TRBJ1-1
D gene: TRBD1
V gene: TRBV18
clone size: NA
CDR3 DNA: TGTGCCAGCTCACCAGGGACAGGGAGGGGCACTGAAGCTTTCTTT
CDR3 protein: CASSPGTGRGTEAFF

J gene: TRBJ2-6
D gene: TRBD1
V gene: TRBV9
clone size: NA
CDR3 DNA: TGTGCCAGCAGTCACGACAGAACAGGGGGCGTAGGTGGGGCCAACGTCCTGACTTTC
CDR3 protein: CASSHDRTGGVGGANVLTF

J gene: TRBJ1-6
D gene: NA
V gene: TRBV5-1
clone size: NA
CDR3 DNA: TGCGCCAGCACGGACAGCCTAGGGGATTCACCCCTCCACTTT
CDR3 protein: CASTDSLGDSPLHF

J gene: TRBJ1-2
D gene: NA
V gene: TRBV28
clone size: NA
CDR3 DNA: TGTGCCAGCAGCGCCGGACTGGGATCGGGTAACTATGGCTACACCTTC
CDR3 protein: CASSAGLGSGNYGYTF

J gene: TRBJ1-2
D gene: NA
V gene: TRBV9
clone size: NA
CDR3 DNA: TGTGCCAGCAGCGTAGAACTGGGGGGCTATGGCTACACCTTC
CDR3 protein: CASSVELGGYGYTF

J gene: TRBJ2-1
D gene: TRBD2
V gene: TRBV7-9
clone size: NA
CDR3 DNA: TGTGCCAGCCCAGAGAGCGGGAGTAATGAGCAGTTCTTC
CDR3 protein: CASPESGSNEQFF

J gene: TRBJ1-5
D gene: NA
V gene: TRBV30
clone size: NA
CDR3 DNA: TGTGCCTGGAGTGTCGGGGGAGCTGGGCAGCTGCCCCAGCATTTT
CDR3 protein: CAWSVGGAGQLPQHF

J gene: TRBJ1-5
D gene: TRBD1
V gene: TRBV9
clone size: medium-sized
CDR3 DNA: TGTGCCAGCAGCGTATGGGACAGGGTCAATCAGCCCCAGCATTTT
CDR3 protein: CASSVWDRVNQPQHF

J gene: TRBJ2-7
D gene: NA
V gene: TRBV28
clone size: NA
CDR3 DNA: TGTGCCAGCGCGGGCCCGACCCCTCCATACGAGCAGTACTTC
CDR3 protein: CASAGPTPPYEQYF

J gene: TRBJ2-7
D gene: NA
V gene: TRBV14
clone size: NA
CDR3 DNA: TGCGCCAGAGTTAGTTCAGGGGAGAGAATATACGAGCAGTACTTC
CDR3 protein: CARVSSGERIYEQYF

J gene: TRBJ2-3
D gene: NA
V gene: TRBV10-3
clone size: NA
CDR3 DNA: TGTGCCATCAGTGCGGACTTGCCGGACCCAGATACGCAGTATTTT
CDR3 protein: CAISADLPDPDTQYF

J gene: TRBJ2-7
D gene: NA
V gene: TRBV6-5
clone size: NA
CDR3 DNA: TGTGCCAGCAGCGGGGACTCCTACGAGCAGTACTTC
CDR3 protein: CASSGDSYEQYF

J gene: TRBJ2-7
D gene: NA
V gene: TRBV10-3
clone size: NA
CDR3 DNA: TGTGCCATCAGTGACCCCGAGCTACAGGGTGGCATCGACGAGCAGTACTTC
CDR3 protein: CAISDPELQGGIDEQYF

J gene: TRBJ2-2
D gene: NA
V gene: TRBV9
clone size: NA
CDR3 DNA: TGTGCCAGCAGCTTCGGCCGGGACTCCGAATATGTCGGGGAGCTGTTTTTT
CDR3 protein: CASSFGRDSEYVGELFF

J gene: TRBJ2-7
D gene: TRBD1
V gene: TRBV11-1
clone size: NA
CDR3 DNA: TGTGCCAGCAGCAAGGACAGGGGGCCACACGAGCAGTACTTC
CDR3 protein: CASSKDRGPHEQYF

J gene: TRBJ1-1
D gene: NA
V gene: TRBV6-5
clone size: NA
CDR3 DNA: TGTGCCAGCAGAACACGGGGGTTAAACACTGAAGCTTTCTTT
CDR3 protein: CASRTRGLNTEAFF

J gene: TRBJ2-7
D gene: NA
V gene: TRBV15
clone size: NA
CDR3 DNA: TGTGCCACCAGCAGAGATAAGTGGTACGAGCAGTACTTC
CDR3 protein: CATSRDKWYEQYF

J gene: TRBJ1-4
D gene: TRBD1
V gene: TRBV28
clone size: NA
CDR3 DNA: TGTGCCAGCGAGGGACAGGGTCTGGAAAAACTGTTTTTT
CDR3 protein: CASEGQGLEKLFF

J gene: TRBJ1-1
D gene: TRBD1
V gene: TRBV6-1
clone size: NA
CDR3 DNA: TGTGCCAGCAGGAGTACAGGGGTCCAGCCTGAAGCTTTCTTT
CDR3 protein: CASRSTGVQPEAFF

J gene: TRBJ2-1
D gene: NA
V gene: TRBV19
clone size: NA
CDR3 DNA: TGTGCCAGTAGTATAAGCGTTCAGCAGTTCTTC
CDR3 protein: CASSISVQQFF

J gene: TRBJ2-5
D gene: TRBD2
V gene: TRBV19
clone size: NA
CDR3 DNA: TGTGCCAGTAGTCCACGGACTAGCCTGGAGACCCAGTACTTC
CDR3 protein: CASSPRTSLETQYF

J gene: TRBJ1-2
D gene: NA
V gene: TRBV11-2
clone size: NA
CDR3 DNA: TGTGCCAGCAGCTTGTCAACAGGGAACTATGGCTACACCTTC
CDR3 protein: CASSLSTGNYGYTF

J gene: TRBJ2-6
D gene: NA
V gene: TRBV6-4
clone size: NA
CDR3 DNA: TGTGCCAGCAGTGACTCCATGTCTGGGGCCAACGTCCTGACTTTC
CDR3 protein: CASSDSMSGANVLTF

J gene: TRBJ2-3
D gene: TRBD2
V gene: TRBV6-6
clone size: NA
CDR3 DNA: TGTGCCAGCGGGTCTGGGAGGGTTAGCACAGATACGCAGTATTTT
CDR3 protein: CASGSGRVSTDTQYF

J gene: TRBJ1-5
D gene: TRBD1
V gene: TRBV15
clone size: NA
CDR3 DNA: TGTGCCACCAGCAGAGGTGACAGGGGTACAAGCAATCAGCCCCAGCATTTT
CDR3 protein: CATSRGDRGTSNQPQHF

J gene: TRBJ2-3
D gene: NA
V gene: TRBV10-3
clone size: NA
CDR3 DNA: TGTGCCATCAGTGAAGAGGGGCGGGGTTACACAGATACGCAGTATTTT
CDR3 protein: CAISEEGRGYTDTQYF

J gene: TRBJ2-1
D gene: NA
V gene: TRBV6-4
clone size: NA
CDR3 DNA: TGTGCCAGCAGTGAGGCGGAGAGCTCCTACAATGAGCAGTTCTTC
CDR3 protein: CASSEAESSYNEQFF

J gene: TRBJ2-3
D gene: TRBD1
V gene: TRBV7-3
clone size: NA
CDR3 DNA: TGTGCCAGCAGCCCAGGGACAGGCTGGGGTACGCAGTATTTT
CDR3 protein: CASSPGTGWGTQYF

J gene: TRBJ2-7
D gene: NA
V gene: TRBV5-1
clone size: NA
CDR3 DNA: TGCGCCAGCAGCTTGGCTTTCCAGGGGCCCCAGAGGGAGCAGTACTTC
CDR3 protein: CASSLAFQGPQREQYF

J gene: TRBJ2-3
D gene: TRBD2
V gene: TRBV15
clone size: NA
CDR3 DNA: TGTGCCACCAGCAGATCCACTAGCGGGATCACAGATACGCAGTATTTT
CDR3 protein: CATSRSTSGITDTQYF

J gene: TRBJ1-5
D gene: NA
V gene: TRBV7-8
clone size: NA
CDR3 DNA: TGTGCCAGCAGCACGTCCACAGGGCGGAATCAGCCCCAGCATTTT
CDR3 protein: CASSTSTGRNQPQHF

J gene: TRBJ2-5
D gene: TRBD1
V gene: TRBV23-1
clone size: NA
CDR3 DNA: TGCGCCAGCAGTCAATCAGGGGGCGAGACCCAGTACTTC
CDR3 protein: CASSQSGGETQYF

J gene: TRBJ1-2
D gene: TRBD1
V gene: TRBV5-8
clone size: NA
CDR3 DNA: TGTGCCAGCAGCTACATACAGGGGGCATATGGCTACACCTTC
CDR3 protein: CASSYIQGAYGYTF

J gene: TRBJ2-2
D gene: NA
V gene: TRBV5-5
clone size: NA
CDR3 DNA: TGTGCCAGCAGCTTGAGGGGGGGCTGGAACACCGGGGAGCTGTTTTTT
CDR3 protein: CASSLRGGWNTGELFF

J gene: TRBJ1-2
D gene: TRBD1
V gene: TRBV2
clone size: NA
CDR3 DNA: TGTGCCAGCACCGTTGACAGGGGAAATGGCTACACCTTC
CDR3 protein: CASTVDRGNGYTF

J gene: TRBJ2-3
D gene: TRBD2
V gene: TRBV7-8
clone size: NA
CDR3 DNA: TGTGCCAGCAGCCACTCGGTGCGGGGGAGCACAGATACGCAGTATTTT
CDR3 protein: CASSHSVRGSTDTQYF

J gene: TRBJ1-3
D gene: NA
V gene: TRBV5-4
clone size: NA
CDR3 DNA: TGTGCCAGCAGCTTGGAGCCTAGCTCTGGAAACACCATATATTTT
CDR3 protein: CASSLEPSSGNTIYF